The clone carrying this TCR beta chain was seen ten or more times. No antigen is known for it. This sample is drawn from a study of T cells in Graves' hyperthyroidism and ophthalmopathy. Overall study context: Prior to any treatment, at the point of initial diagnosis, peripheral blood was collected.

Trimming took 3 bases from V and 6 from J; bases not matched to a gene: 7. Germline V gene data show CDR1 as DFQATT and CDR2 as SNEGSKA (reference sequence). The CDR3 has 13 amino acids. Regions amplified from RNA transcripts were the TCR beta CDR3 regions. Primed by the HTBI set, a first-round RT-PCR was run on the TCR CDR3. MiXCR was run by TCRdb on the multiplex PCR reads, yielding one entry per CDR3 protein. This table has around 600,000 distinct CDR3 sequences, around a sixth appearing once. Findings and limits, study-wide: Clonotypes that were expanded in thyroid above 0.001 mostly appeared in blood too.

Sequencing was done on a sample of blood. The chain recombines TRBV20-1 with TRBJ2-7; 8 nucleotides agree with TRBD2. This TCR derives from a woman in her twenties or thirties with Graves' hyperthyroidism. CDR3 region: CSASTGGPSEQYF. In nucleotides, the CDR3 is TGCAGTGCTAGCACGGGAGGGCCGAGCGAGCAGTACTTC.